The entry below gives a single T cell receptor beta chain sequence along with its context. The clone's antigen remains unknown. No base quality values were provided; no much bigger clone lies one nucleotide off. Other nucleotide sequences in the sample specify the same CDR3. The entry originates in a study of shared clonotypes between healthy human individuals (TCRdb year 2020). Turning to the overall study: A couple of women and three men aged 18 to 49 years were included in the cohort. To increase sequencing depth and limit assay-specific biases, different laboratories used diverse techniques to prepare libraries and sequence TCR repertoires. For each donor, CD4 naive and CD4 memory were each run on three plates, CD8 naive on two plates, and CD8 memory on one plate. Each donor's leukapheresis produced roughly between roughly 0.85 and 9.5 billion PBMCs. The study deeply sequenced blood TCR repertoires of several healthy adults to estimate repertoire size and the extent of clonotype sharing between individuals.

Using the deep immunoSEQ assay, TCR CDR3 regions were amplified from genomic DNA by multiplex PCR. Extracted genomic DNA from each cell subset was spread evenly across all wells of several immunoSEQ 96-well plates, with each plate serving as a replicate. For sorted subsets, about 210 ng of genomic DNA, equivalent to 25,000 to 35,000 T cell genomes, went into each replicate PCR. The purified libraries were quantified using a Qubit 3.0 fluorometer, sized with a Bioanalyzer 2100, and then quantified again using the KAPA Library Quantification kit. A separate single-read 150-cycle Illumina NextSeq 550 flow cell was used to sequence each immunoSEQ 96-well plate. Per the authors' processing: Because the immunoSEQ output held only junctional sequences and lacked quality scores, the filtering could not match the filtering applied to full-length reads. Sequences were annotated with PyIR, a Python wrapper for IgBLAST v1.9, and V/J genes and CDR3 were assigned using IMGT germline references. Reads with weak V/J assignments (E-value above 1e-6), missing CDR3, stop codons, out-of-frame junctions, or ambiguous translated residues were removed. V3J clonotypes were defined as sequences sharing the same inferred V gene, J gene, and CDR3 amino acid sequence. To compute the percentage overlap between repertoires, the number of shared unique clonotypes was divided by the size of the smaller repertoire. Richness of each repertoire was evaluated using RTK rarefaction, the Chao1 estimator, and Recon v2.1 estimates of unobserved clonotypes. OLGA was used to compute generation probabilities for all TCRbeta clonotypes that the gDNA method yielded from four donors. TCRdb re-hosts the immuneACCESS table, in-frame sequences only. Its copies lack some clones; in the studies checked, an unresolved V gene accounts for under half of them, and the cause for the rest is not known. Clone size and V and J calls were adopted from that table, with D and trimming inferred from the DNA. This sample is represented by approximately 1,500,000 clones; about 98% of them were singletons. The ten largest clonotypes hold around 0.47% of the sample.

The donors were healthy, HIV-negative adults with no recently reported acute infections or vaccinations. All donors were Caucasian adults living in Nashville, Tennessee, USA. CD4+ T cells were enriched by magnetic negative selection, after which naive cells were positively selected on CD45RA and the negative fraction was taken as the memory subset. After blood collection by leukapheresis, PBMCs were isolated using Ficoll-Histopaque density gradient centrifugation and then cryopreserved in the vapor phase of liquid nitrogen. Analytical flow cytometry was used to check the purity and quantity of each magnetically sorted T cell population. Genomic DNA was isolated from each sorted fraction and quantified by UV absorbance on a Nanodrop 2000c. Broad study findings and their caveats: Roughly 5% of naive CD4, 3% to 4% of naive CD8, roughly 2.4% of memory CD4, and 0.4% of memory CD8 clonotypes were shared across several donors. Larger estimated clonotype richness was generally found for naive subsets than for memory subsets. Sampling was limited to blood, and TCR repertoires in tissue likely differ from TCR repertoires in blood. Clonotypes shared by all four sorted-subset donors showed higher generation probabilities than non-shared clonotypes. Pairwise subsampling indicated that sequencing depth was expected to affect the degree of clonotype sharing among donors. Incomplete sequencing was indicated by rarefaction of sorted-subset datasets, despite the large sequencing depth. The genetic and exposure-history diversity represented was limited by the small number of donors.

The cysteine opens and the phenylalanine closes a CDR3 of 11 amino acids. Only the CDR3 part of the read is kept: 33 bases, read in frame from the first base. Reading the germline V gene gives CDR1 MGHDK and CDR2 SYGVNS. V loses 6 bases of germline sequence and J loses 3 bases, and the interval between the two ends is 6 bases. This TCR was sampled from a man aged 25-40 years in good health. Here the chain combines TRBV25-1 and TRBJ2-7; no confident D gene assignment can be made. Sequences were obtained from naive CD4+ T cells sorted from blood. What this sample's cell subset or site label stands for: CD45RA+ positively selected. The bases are TGTGCCAGCAGCCTCAACTACGAGCAGTACTTC. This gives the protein CASSLNYEQYF.